This T cell receptor (beta chain) derives from a study of T cell repertoires in cytomegalovirus infection. Study in general: Public TCR beta signature analysis indicated the presence of both CMV infection and matching HLA type.

One entry per CDR3 protein results from TCRdb running MiXCR on the reads. The repertoire includes over 450,000 distinct CDR3 sequences, roughly 12% of them detected once, and 9.5% to 13% sits in the top ten. Study-level points and caveats: CMV-specific HLA-C-restricted TCR beta clonotypes dominated the ex vivo response. Carriage of CMV together with the relevant HLA was identifiable through cumulative public TCR beta family frequency.

This CDR3 has 15 residues. Between the trimmed V and J ends, which lost 3 bases and 4 bases, there was a span of 12 bases. Per the germline V gene, CDR1 is KGHSH and CDR2 is LQKENI. Regarding this clonotype: Its cognate antigen is unknown.

The sample taken for sequencing was PBMCs. This sequence was found in a human donor in good health (CMV status not recorded). Some clones in this sample may be carry-over from other donors' samples. V usage is TRBV18 and J usage is TRBJ2-2, with D maybe TRBD2 (6 bases). This CDR3 is CASSPPLGGTGELFF. The CDR3, as DNA: TGTGCCAGCTCACCCCCTCTGGGGGGCACCGGGGAGCTGTTTTTT.